The entry below describes one T cell receptor beta chain. Its antigen is unidentified. Use of 60 Vbeta and 13 Jbeta primers characterized the PCR. Repertoires were generated with immunoSEQ multiplex PCR, while TCRdb's copy carries only in-frame clones and drops some. Among around 150,000 clones listed, roughly four fifths were seen once. Germline V CDR1 and CDR2: MGHDK, SYGVNS. This CDR3 spans 15 amino acids. V was cut by 3 bases and J by 3 bases, with 11 bases left in between. This sample is part of a study of cytomegalovirus exposure and HLA in healthy donors. About the research overall: From some 190 million T cells, an earlier analysis saw approximately 110 million unique TCR beta sequences. Study-level results: Most observed TCR sequences were rare, whereas some public TCRs were detected in many donors. Analysis performed later found more than 15,000 TCR beta sequences associated with HLA alleles at 0.05 false discovery rate. The study flagged some 170 TCR beta chains as cytomegalovirus-associated.

Sequenced sample: PBMCs. This receptor was taken from a young man in good health and CMV-seronegative. This chain connects TRBV25-1 to TRBJ2-2; D might be TRBD1 (6 bases). The CDR3 DNA follows: TGTGCCAGCAGTGAGCAGGGGATGGACACCGGGGAGCTGTTTTTT. This codes for CASSEQGMDTGELFF.